The T cell receptor (beta chain) described here comes from a study of cytomegalovirus exposure and HLA in healthy donors. V shed 4 bases and J shed 2 bases, with 14 bases lying between them. Per germline, CDR1 SQVTM and CDR2 ANQGSEA. This CDR3 spans 14 amino acids. The PCR contained 60 Vbeta and 13 Jbeta primers. Using immunoSEQ multiplex PCR, the repertoire was profiled, and TCRdb retains in-frame clones only, with some absent. The repertoire table contains 50,000 to 60,000 clones. J is TRBJ1-1 and V is TRBV29-1; D gene unclear. The sequence was obtained from a male donor in good health and CMV-seronegative. The sequenced sample was PBMCs. This chain's CDR3 is CSVVTTSANTEAFF. CDR3 in DNA: TGCAGCGTTGTAACAACATCCGCTAACACTGAAGCTTTCTTT. The complete variable domain, with remaining parts taken from reference TRBV29-1 and TRBJ1-1, reads SAVISQKPSRDICQRGTSLTIQCQVDSQVTMMFWYRQQPGQSLTLIATANQGSEATYESGFVIDKFPISRPNLTFSTLTVSNMSPEDSSIYLCSVVTTSANTEAFFGQGTRLTVV.